This T cell receptor beta chain was observed in a study of spatial heterogeneity in lung cancer. Each TCR cDNA molecule bore a unique molecular identifier. TCRdb recomputed calls from the 5' RACE reads with MiXCR, one row per CDR3 protein. The sample has some 38,000 distinct CDR3 sequences; around 3.3% are singletons. Time point meaning: sample taken at primary tumor resection. Unsorted whole RNA of tumor, nontumor lung or frozen PBMC was sequenced. CDR1 is LGHNA and CDR2 is YNFKEQ in the germline V gene. CDR3 length equals 15 residues. Comment on this clonotype: One junction end disagrees with the germline gene, perhaps due to a read error.

This material consisted of normal lung tissue next to the tumor, taken at surgery. The chain couples TRBV4-2 to TRBJ1-5; D not certain. This TCR derives from a male donor with early-stage non-small cell lung cancer. The CDR3 DNA sequence: TGTGCCGGCAGCCAAGATGGTGGTTTAGACCAGCCCCAGCATTTT. Encoded protein: CAGSQDGGLDQPQHF.